This entry is about one T cell receptor (beta chain). The antigen remains unidentified. TCRdb's table, derived via immunoSEQ multiplex PCR, lists solely in-frame clones and lacks some. The sample consists of about 13,000 clones, more than 85% of them appearing once. Relapses following autologous stem cell transplantation were seen in all patients, with brentuximab vedotin exposure varying. This record comes from a study of PD-1 blockade in classical Hodgkin lymphoma. Study outcomes and limitations: It was CD4+ TCR diversity, not CD8+, that rose significantly by C4D1. Newly diagnosed patients reportedly trailed healthy donors in baseline TCR diversity. Patients who responded completely had about the same baseline diversity as newly diagnosed patients.

The CDR3 covers 14 residues. Trimming took 8 bases from V and 0 from J, leaving 8 bases between them. Germline CDR1 and CDR2: MNHEY and SVGAGI. The source is a human donor with classical Hodgkin lymphoma. The V gene is TRBV6-5, the J gene TRBJ1-6; D remains unclear. The source was peripheral blood mononuclear cells (PBMCs), collected at baseline. CDR3 DNA: TGTGCCAGCGCTGGAGGCTCCTATAATTCACCCCTCCACTTT. It codes for CASAGGSYNSPLHF.